Shown below are 21 T cell receptor beta chains from a single sample sequenced in a study of a mutant IDH1 vaccine in newly diagnosed glioma. These TCRs' antigens remain unknown. The protocol was immunoSEQ multiplex PCR, while the TCRdb copy is restricted to in-frame clones and leaves out a portion. The sample yields nearly 55,000 clones, approximately 80% seen once. Time point specified: week 35, safety follow-up. Doses comprised 300 ug of mutant IDH1 20-mer peptide each, plus topical imiquimod. The sample in question was PBMCs, obtained from a glioma patient whose treatment included an IDH1 peptide vaccine. These receptors were obtained from a young woman with glioma.

The V gene is TRBV23-1, the J gene TRBJ2-1, with D hard to call. TRBV23-1 has ORF status, its function being uncertain. CDR3 length: 15 amino acids. Trimming removed 4 bases from V and 2 bases from J, with 12 bases in between. This CDR3 reads CASSRSRRPYNEQFF. The CDR3, as DNA: TGCGCCAGCAGTCGGTCTCGGCGGCCCTACAATGAGCAGTTCTTC.

The table lists this clone with a count of one. V is TRBV6-5 and J is TRBJ2-7; D possibly corresponds to TRBD2 (6 bases). Germline CDR1 reads MNHEY; CDR2 reads SVGAGI. V lost 6 bases and J 6 bases, leaving 18 bases between the germline ends. This CDR3 comprises 14 residues. CDR3 coding DNA: TGTGCCAGCAGGATTAGCGGAGGCCTCCGCGAGCAGTACTTC. Protein sequence: CASRISGGLREQYF.

The V call is TRBV4-1, the J call TRBJ2-7; D not resolved. Per the germline V gene, CDR1 is MGHRA and CDR2 is YSYEKL. V was cut by 1 base and J by 5 bases, with 12 bases left in between. This CDR3 comprises 14 residues. In nucleotides, the CDR3 is TGCGCCAGCAGCCAAGGTCGAACAGCGAACGAGCAGTACTTC. Amino acids: CASSQGRTANEQYF.

This clone showed up just a few times. The CDR3 coding sequence is TGTGCCAGTAGTAGAGAGGGGTATAGCAATCAGCCCCAGCATTTT. Encoded protein: CASSREGYSNQPQHF. This chain connects TRBV19 to TRBJ1-5, with D perhaps TRBD1 (5 bases). CDR1 LNHDA and CDR2 SQIVND come from the germline V gene (reference sequence). This CDR3 is 15 amino acids long. V was clipped by 4 bases and J by 0 bases, with 10 bases between them.

V gene TRBV7-2 combines with J gene TRBJ2-7; TRBD2 matches 9 bases. Per germline, CDR1 SGHTA and CDR2 FQGNSA. The V gene end was trimmed by 3 bases and the J gene end by 1 base; junction bases not matched to a gene: 1. The CDR3 runs 14 residues. The CDR3 region is CASSLTSGSYEQYF. The CDR3 coding sequence is TGTGCCAGCAGCTTGACTAGCGGTTCCTACGAGCAGTACTTC.

This chain links TRBV7-2 with TRBJ2-7; D unclear. The CDR3 loop spans 13 amino acids. V was clipped by 5 bases and J by 2 bases, with 10 bases between them. Germline V gene lookup returns CDR1 SGHTA and CDR2 FQGNSA. In DNA form, the CDR3 reads TGTGCCAGCAGCCGTCCCATGGCCTACGAGCAGTACTTC. Its protein is CASSRPMAYEQYF. The variable domain in full, completed from reference TRBV7-2 and TRBJ2-7, reads GAGVSQSPSNKVTEKGKDVELRCDPISGHTALYWYRQSLGQGLEFLIYFQGNSAPDKSGLPSDRFSAERTGGSVSTLTIQRTQQEDSAVYLCASSRPMAYEQYFGPGTRLTVT.

V usage is TRBV7-7 and J usage is TRBJ2-2, with D possibly being TRBD2 (6 bases). There are 11 residues in the CDR3. V lost 10 bases, J lost 5 bases, and 8 bases lay in between. In germline, CDR1 is SSHAT, CDR2 FNYEAQ (reference sequence). CDR3 sequence: CATGDTGELFF. CDR3 coding DNA: TGTGCCACGGGGGATACCGGGGAGCTGTTTTTT.

This CDR3 is CASSLGLDEQYF. The CDR3 nucleotides read TGCGCCAGCAGCTTGGGGCTCGACGAGCAGTACTTC. The chain links TRBV5-1 to TRBJ2-7; D gene ambiguous. From germline, CDR1 is SGHRS and CDR2 YFSETQ. The V and J ends lost 0 bases and 5 bases respectively, with 6 bases between them. There are 12 residues in the CDR3.

The chain links TRBV10-2 to TRBJ2-3; no firm D call. Trimming left V 4 bases short and J 0 bases short, with 5 bases between. Per germline, CDR1 WSHSY and CDR2 SAAADI. The CDR3 is 13 residues long. The CDR3 DNA sequence: TGCGCCAGCAGTGTCGGTAGCACAGATACGCAGTATTTT. As protein: CASSVGSTDTQYF.

The chain links TRBV7-9 to TRBJ2-7; TRBD1 might be the D (5 bases). The V gene lost 5 bases and the J gene lost 5 bases, with 10 bases spanning the gap. The germline V gene has CDR1 SEHNR and CDR2 FQNEAQ (reference sequence). The CDR3 consists of 12 residues. The CDR3 DNA follows: TGTGCCAGCAGCCTGGACACCCACGAGCAGTACTTC. Translated, it gives CASSLDTHEQYF.

The chain employs TRBV7-2 and TRBJ1-5; perhaps TRBD1 as D (5 bases). Germline lookup yields CDR1 SGHTA and CDR2 FQGNSA. The CDR3 contains 14 residues. Trimming left V 5 bases short and J 3 bases short, with 11 bases between. The CDR3 bases are TGTGCCAGCAGCAGGGACGGGTACAATCAGCCCCAGCATTTT. It codes for CASSRDGYNQPQHF.

This clone was observed a single time. The rearrangement uses TRBV19 and TRBJ2-7; D is uncertain. CDR1 is LNHDA, CDR2 SQIVND, per germline (reference sequence). Trimming removed 7 bases from V and 1 base from J, with 8 bases in between. The CDR3 contains 12 residues. This chain's CDR3 is CASISPSYEQYF. In nucleotides, the CDR3 is TGTGCCAGTATATCCCCATCCTACGAGCAGTACTTC.

The genes are TRBV6-5 and TRBJ2-1, with 9 bases matching TRBD2. Germline V gene lookup returns CDR1 MNHEY and CDR2 SVGAGI. The length of the CDR3 is 15 residues. J was trimmed by 8 bases and V by 4 bases; bases with no gene match: 9. The CDR3 loop reads CASSSGIAGEDEQFF. CDR3 in DNA: TGTGCCAGCAGTTCCGGAATAGCGGGAGAGGATGAGCAGTTCTTC.

The CDR3 DNA follows: TGCGCCAGCAGCTTGGCCAGGACGGTCTACAATGAGCAGTTCTTC. It specifies CASSLARTVYNEQFF. V and J are TRBV5-1 and TRBJ2-1; no reliable D call. Germline-derived CDR1 and CDR2 are SGHRS and YFSETQ. The CDR3 runs to 15 residues. V was cut by 0 bases and J by 3 bases, with 10 bases left in between.

The gene calls are TRBV5-1 and TRBJ2-7; TRBD2 is a possible D gene (7 bases). The CDR3 has 16 amino acids. Germline values: CDR1 SGHRS, CDR2 YFSETQ. With 5 bases removed from V and 4 bases from J, the gap between germline ends came to 22 bases. DNA for the CDR3: TGCGCCAGCAGTTTTGAGGGGGGACTACAAAGATACGAGCAGTACTTC. Translated: CASSFEGGLQRYEQYF. Based on the CDR3 plus reference TRBV5-1 and TRBJ2-7, the full variable domain is KAGVTQTPRYLIKTRGQQVTLSCSPISGHRSVSWYQQTPGQGLQFLFEYFSETQRNKGNFPGRFSGRQFSNSRSEMNVSTLELGDSALYLCASSFEGGLQRYEQYFGPGTRLTVT.

This clone turned up a few times. The chain joins TRBV23-1 to TRBJ2-3, with D perhaps TRBD1 or TRBD2 (5 bases each). TRBV23-1 is an open reading frame, and its role is uncertain. The ends were cut back, 5 bases at V and 4 bases at J, with 13 bases in the middle. The CDR3 extends over 14 amino acids. As DNA, the CDR3 is TGCGCCAGCAGTGAACGGGACGGCTCAGATACGCAGTATTTT. This codes for CASSERDGSDTQYF.

The J gene is TRBJ2-6, the V gene TRBV21-1; no check of the table's D call, TRBD1, against the DNA was made. TRBV21-1 constitutes a pseudogene. CDR3 length equals 14 residues. The CDR3 sequence is CASPQPPGANVLTF. The CDR3 region has the DNA TGTGCCAGCCCACAGCCCCCTGGGGCCAACGTCCTGACTTTC.

The chain carries TRBV7-2 and TRBJ2-3, with D unclear. CDR3 length: 12 amino acids. The germline V gene encodes CDR1 SGHTA and CDR2 FQGNSA. Between the trimmed V and J ends, which lost 5 bases and 4 bases, there was a span of 7 bases. The CDR3: CASSPPADTQYF. The DNA for the CDR3 is TGTGCCAGCAGCCCCCCCGCAGATACGCAGTATTTT.

V gene TRBV6-1 combines with J gene TRBJ1-5, with 7 bases fitting TRBD1. Trimming at V came to 3 bases and at J to 5 bases, leaving 10 bases not matched to a gene. Germline CDR1 reads MNHNS; CDR2 reads SASEGT. The CDR3 extends over 16 amino acids. CDR3 DNA: TGTGCCAGCAGTGACATAATTTGGGACAGAGATCAGCCCCAGCATTTT. Translated: CASSDIIWDRDQPQHF.

The chain uses TRBV6-1 and TRBJ1-1; TRBD1 agrees at 9 bases. The V gene's germline CDR1 is MNHNS and CDR2 SASEGT. The CDR3 extends over 15 amino acids. The V gene end was trimmed by 5 bases and the J gene end by 2 bases; junction bases not matched to a gene: 6. CDR3 amino acids: CASSRTGGGNTEAFF. CDR3 nucleotides: TGTGCCAGCAGTCGAACAGGGGGCGGTAACACTGAAGCTTTCTTT.

This clone has just one count. The rearrangement uses TRBV4-2 and TRBJ1-4, with D perhaps matching TRBD1 (5 bases). Deletions cut 0 bases from V and 7 bases from J, with 15 bases between. From germline, CDR1 is LGHNA and CDR2 YNFKEQ. CDR3 length: 16 residues. In nucleotides, the CDR3 is TGTGCCAGCAGCCAAGATCTGGCAGGGTCGATTGAAAAACTGTTTTTT. Residues: CASSQDLAGSIEKLFF.